This is a list of T cell receptor beta chains from one sample in a study of T cells in Graves' hyperthyroidism and ophthalmopathy. TCRdb redid the calling of the multiplex PCR reads with MiXCR, one entry per CDR3 protein. The sample consists of under 250,000 distinct CDR3 sequences, approximately 24% of them appearing once. Sequenced: blood. These TCRs come from a woman in her thirties or forties with Graves' ophthalmopathy. The CDR3 runs from the conserved cysteine through the conserved F or W. The D gene is left open where the match is weak. Not all rows give a size; the values are once, few, many and, for expanded clones, a class.

v_gene: TRBV6-2/TRBV6-3
j_gene: TRBJ1-1
d_gene: .
abundance: .
CDR3aa: CASNHPTVNTEAFF
CDR3nt: TGTGCCAGCAATCACCCGACAGTCAACACTGAAGCTTTCTTT

v_gene: TRBV28
j_gene: TRBJ1-5
d_gene: .
abundance: .
CDR3aa: CASRPMGSGNQPQHF
CDR3nt: TGTGCCAGCAGACCGATGGGGAGCGGCAATCAGCCCCAGCATTTT

v_gene: TRBV7-2
j_gene: TRBJ1-1
d_gene: TRBD1
abundance: .
CDR3aa: CASSPGQERDF
CDR3nt: TGTGCCAGCAGCCCGGGACAGGAAAGGGATTTT

v_gene: TRBV7-8
j_gene: TRBJ2-4
d_gene: TRBD2
abundance: many
CDR3aa: CASSPKVFSAGGPRNIQYF
CDR3nt: TGTGCCAGCAGCCCGAAGGTCTTTTCGGCGGGAGGGCCTCGGAACATTCAGTACTTC

v_gene: TRBV12-3/TRBV12-4
j_gene: TRBJ1-5
d_gene: .
abundance: many
CDR3aa: CASSFSPNQPQHF
CDR3nt: TGTGCCAGCAGTTTCTCACCTAATCAGCCCCAGCATTTT

v_gene: TRBV6-1
j_gene: TRBJ1-2
d_gene: .
abundance: .
CDR3aa: CASSESPDGSYGYTF
CDR3nt: TGTGCCAGCAGTGAATCCCCGGACGGATCCTATGGCTACACCTTC

v_gene: TRBV9
j_gene: TRBJ1-6
d_gene: TRBD1
abundance: many
CDR3aa: CASSGTGRGSPLHF
CDR3nt: TGTGCCAGCAGCGGGACAGGACGGGGATCACCCCTCCACTTT

v_gene: TRBV10-3
j_gene: TRBJ2-5
d_gene: TRBD2
abundance: few
CDR3aa: CAIGGGSGSDETQYF
CDR3nt: TGTGCCATCGGGGGCGGGAGCGGGAGTGATGAGACCCAGTACTTC

v_gene: TRBV27
j_gene: TRBJ2-7
d_gene: TRBD1
abundance: many
CDR3aa: CASSLRGTDSYEQYF
CDR3nt: TGTGCCAGCAGCCTTAGGGGGACAGACTCCTACGAGCAGTACTTC

v_gene: TRBV4-2
j_gene: TRBJ1-1
d_gene: .
abundance: many
CDR3aa: CASSQGDPTTEAFF
CDR3nt: TGTGCCAGCAGCCAAGGCGACCCGACCACTGAAGCTTTCTTT

v_gene: TRBV7-2
j_gene: TRBJ2-7
d_gene: .
abundance: .
CDR3aa: CASSLDSVSYEQYF
CDR3nt: TGTGCCAGCAGCTTAGATTCAGTCTCCTACGAGCAGTACTTC

v_gene: TRBV29-1
j_gene: TRBJ2-2
d_gene: TRBD2
abundance: many
CDR3aa: CSVGGVAGEFGELFF
CDR3nt: TGCAGCGTTGGGGGGGTAGCGGGAGAGTTCGGGGAGCTGTTTTTT

v_gene: TRBV15
j_gene: TRBJ2-7
d_gene: .
abundance: .
CDR3aa: CATSRAMRSYERYF
CDR3nt: TGTGCCACCAGCAGAGCCATGCGGTCATACGAGCGGTACTTC

v_gene: TRBV12-3/TRBV12-4
j_gene: TRBJ1-1
d_gene: .
abundance: .
CDR3aa: CASSFWGLRGMNTEAFF
CDR3nt: TGTGCCAGCAGTTTTTGGGGATTGAGGGGAATGAACACTGAAGCTTTCTTT

v_gene: TRBV6-4
j_gene: TRBJ1-1
d_gene: TRBD1
abundance: many
CDR3aa: CASSQRRTGDMNTEAFF
CDR3nt: TGTGCCAGCAGTCAGAGGAGGACAGGGGATATGAACACTGAAGCTTTCTTT

v_gene: TRBV2
j_gene: TRBJ1-3
d_gene: .
abundance: many
CDR3aa: CASSEEGPWSPSGNTIYF
CDR3nt: TGTGCCAGCAGTGAAGAAGGTCCGTGGAGCCCCTCTGGAAACACCATATATTTT

v_gene: TRBV6-2/TRBV6-3
j_gene: TRBJ1-2
d_gene: .
abundance: .
CDR3aa: CASREGGFGYTF
CDR3nt: TGTGCCAGCCGAGAAGGGGGGTTCGGCTACACCTTC

v_gene: TRBV6-2/TRBV6-3
j_gene: TRBJ2-7
d_gene: TRBD2
abundance: many
CDR3aa: CASSYSYLTSGRHYEQYF
CDR3nt: TGTGCCAGCAGTTACTCGTACCTTACTAGCGGACGACACTACGAGCAGTACTTC

v_gene: TRBV18
j_gene: TRBJ2-7
d_gene: .
abundance: .
CDR3aa: CASSEGEQYF
CDR3nt: TGTGCCAGCTCGGAGGGCGAGCAGTACTTC

v_gene: TRBV28
j_gene: TRBJ1-6
d_gene: .
abundance: .
CDR3aa: CASRDFRGSPLHF
CDR3nt: TGTGCCAGCAGGGACTTTCGGGGATCACCCCTCCACTTT

v_gene: TRBV5-6
j_gene: TRBJ2-7
d_gene: TRBD2
abundance: many
CDR3aa: CASSSGLADYEQYF
CDR3nt: TGTGCCAGCAGCTCAGGACTAGCTGATTACGAGCAGTACTTC

v_gene: TRBV28
j_gene: TRBJ2-3
d_gene: TRBD2
abundance: many
CDR3aa: CASSLLGLALLDTQYF
CDR3nt: TGTGCCAGCAGTTTACTGGGACTAGCGCTTCTGGATACGCAGTATTTT

v_gene: TRBV7-3
j_gene: TRBJ2-2
d_gene: .
abundance: .
CDR3aa: CASSLVLAGGELSF
CDR3nt: TGTGCCAGCAGCCTCGTACTAGCAGGCGGGGAGCTGTCTTTT

v_gene: TRBV28
j_gene: TRBJ2-7
d_gene: .
abundance: many
CDR3aa: CASSLSRGYEQYF
CDR3nt: TGTGCCAGCAGTTTGAGTCGGGGCTACGAGCAGTACTTC

v_gene: TRBV6-1
j_gene: TRBJ1-1
d_gene: .
abundance: many
CDR3aa: CASSEYSGVGEAFF
CDR3nt: TGTGCCAGCAGTGAATATTCGGGGGTGGGTGAAGCTTTCTTT

v_gene: TRBV6-5
j_gene: TRBJ2-7
d_gene: TRBD1
abundance: many
CDR3aa: CASKYSRDRGYEQYF
CDR3nt: TGTGCCAGCAAATACTCGCGCGACAGGGGGTACGAGCAGTACTTC

v_gene: TRBV28
j_gene: TRBJ2-2
d_gene: TRBD1
abundance: many
CDR3aa: CASRDLPGQGLTGELFF
CDR3nt: TGTGCCAGCAGGGACCTACCGGGACAGGGTTTGACCGGGGAGCTGTTTTTT

v_gene: TRBV11-2
j_gene: TRBJ2-7
d_gene: TRBD1
abundance: few
CDR3aa: CASSLQGQGAYEQYF
CDR3nt: TGTGCCAGCAGCTTACAGGGACAGGGAGCCTACGAGCAGTACTTC

v_gene: TRBV7-2
j_gene: TRBJ1-2
d_gene: .
abundance: .
CDR3aa: CASSPGVVYGYTF
CDR3nt: TGTGCCAGCAGCCCTGGAGTGGTCTATGGCTACACCTTC

v_gene: TRBV28
j_gene: TRBJ2-5
d_gene: .
abundance: .
CDR3aa: CASRTEQYQETQYF
CDR3nt: TGTGCCAGCAGGACAGAACAGTACCAAGAGACCCAGTACTTC

v_gene: TRBV6-5
j_gene: TRBJ2-7
d_gene: TRBD2
abundance: many
CDR3aa: CASSYGLAVPSYEQYF
CDR3nt: TGTGCCAGCAGTTACGGACTAGCGGTCCCGTCCTACGAGCAGTACTTC

v_gene: TRBV29-1
j_gene: TRBJ2-5
d_gene: .
abundance: many
CDR3aa: CSAGAGQETQYF
CDR3nt: TGCAGCGCGGGAGCGGGCCAAGAGACCCAGTACTTC

v_gene: TRBV6-1
j_gene: TRBJ1-5
d_gene: .
abundance: many
CDR3aa: CASSERRAQPQHF
CDR3nt: TGTGCCAGCAGTGAACGGAGGGCTCAGCCCCAGCATTTT

v_gene: TRBV12-3/TRBV12-4
j_gene: TRBJ2-7
d_gene: TRBD1
abundance: .
CDR3aa: CASSRDRVEQYF
CDR3nt: TGTGCCAGCAGCCGCGACAGGGTCGAGCAGTACTTC

v_gene: TRBV27
j_gene: TRBJ1-2
d_gene: TRBD1
abundance: .
CDR3aa: CASSRNDRGYGYTF
CDR3nt: TGTGCCAGCAGCCGCAACGACAGGGGCTATGGCTACACCTTC

v_gene: TRBV24-1
j_gene: TRBJ2-2
d_gene: .
abundance: many
CDR3aa: CATSEPGVPGELFF
CDR3nt: TGTGCCACCAGTGAACCGGGCGTTCCCGGGGAGCTGTTTTTT

v_gene: TRBV7-2
j_gene: TRBJ2-6
d_gene: .
abundance: many
CDR3aa: CASRRRGQGANVLTF
CDR3nt: TGTGCCAGCAGGCGGAGGGGGCAGGGGGCCAACGTCCTGACTTTC

v_gene: TRBV6-1
j_gene: TRBJ2-2
d_gene: TRBD2
abundance: .
CDR3aa: CASRAIPSGDGELFF
CDR3nt: TGTGCCAGCAGAGCTATCCCTAGCGGCGACGGGGAGCTGTTTTTT

v_gene: TRBV2
j_gene: TRBJ2-2
d_gene: .
abundance: once
CDR3aa: CASSAVGTGELFF
CDR3nt: TGTGCCAGCAGTGCGGTGGGCACCGGGGAGCTGTTTTTT

v_gene: TRBV5-1
j_gene: TRBJ2-2
d_gene: .
abundance: .
CDR3aa: CASSPRGVGGVNTGELFF
CDR3nt: TGCGCCAGCAGCCCTCGCGGGGTCGGGGGAGTCAACACCGGGGAGCTGTTTTTT

v_gene: TRBV30
j_gene: TRBJ1-1
d_gene: TRBD1
abundance: many
CDR3aa: CAWSAPTGQGNTEAFF
CDR3nt: TGTGCCTGGAGTGCCCCCACGGGACAGGGGAACACTGAAGCTTTCTTT

v_gene: TRBV4-1
j_gene: TRBJ1-1
d_gene: .
abundance: many
CDR3aa: CASSQAPRGTTFF
CDR3nt: TGCGCCAGCAGCCAAGCGCCTAGGGGTACGACTTTCTTT

v_gene: TRBV7-2
j_gene: TRBJ2-2
d_gene: TRBD2
abundance: many
CDR3aa: CASSLAAGVDTGELFF
CDR3nt: TGTGCCAGCAGCTTAGCGGCGGGAGTGGACACCGGGGAGCTGTTTTTT

v_gene: TRBV27
j_gene: TRBJ1-5
d_gene: TRBD1
abundance: many
CDR3aa: CASKEGQHSNQPQHF
CDR3nt: TGTGCCAGCAAGGAGGGACAGCATAGCAATCAGCCCCAGCATTTT

v_gene: TRBV20-1
j_gene: TRBJ2-7
d_gene: .
abundance: few
CDR3aa: CSATERTEYEQYF
CDR3nt: TGCAGTGCTACCGAAAGGACAGAATACGAGCAGTACTTC

v_gene: TRBV9
j_gene: TRBJ2-2
d_gene: .
abundance: many
CDR3aa: CASSGGVNTGELFF
CDR3nt: TGTGCCAGCAGCGGTGGGGTGAACACCGGGGAGCTGTTTTTT

v_gene: TRBV6-6
j_gene: TRBJ2-5
d_gene: .
abundance: many
CDR3aa: CASRFQQGSETQYF
CDR3nt: TGTGCCAGCAGATTCCAACAGGGCTCAGAGACCCAGTACTTC

v_gene: TRBV5-6
j_gene: TRBJ2-5
d_gene: TRBD1
abundance: many
CDR3aa: CASSSTGAGQETQYF
CDR3nt: TGTGCCAGCAGCTCCACAGGGGCCGGGCAAGAGACCCAGTACTTC

v_gene: TRBV6-2/TRBV6-3
j_gene: TRBJ2-7
d_gene: TRBD1
abundance: .
CDR3aa: CASNYPTGTGAGTSGTYEQYF
CDR3nt: TGTGCCAGCAATTACCCGACCGGGACAGGGGCAGGCACTAGCGGAACCTACGAGCAGTACTTC

v_gene: TRBV6-2/TRBV6-3
j_gene: TRBJ1-5
d_gene: TRBD1
abundance: many
CDR3aa: CASSYSPPGQGSRQPQHF
CDR3nt: TGTGCCAGCAGTTACTCACCGCCGGGACAGGGGTCTCGTCAGCCCCAGCATTTT

v_gene: TRBV20-1
j_gene: TRBJ2-5
d_gene: .
abundance: many
CDR3aa: CSASFRANQETQYF
CDR3nt: TGCAGTGCTAGTTTCCGGGCCAACCAAGAGACCCAGTACTTC

v_gene: TRBV4-1
j_gene: TRBJ2-7
d_gene: .
abundance: many
CDR3aa: CASSVATGSNYEQYF
CDR3nt: TGCGCCAGCAGCGTAGCTACAGGGTCCAACTACGAGCAGTACTTC

v_gene: TRBV30
j_gene: TRBJ2-2
d_gene: .
abundance: many
CDR3aa: CAWSPTNTGELFF
CDR3nt: TGTGCCTGGAGCCCCACTAACACCGGGGAGCTGTTTTTT

v_gene: TRBV5-5
j_gene: TRBJ1-2
d_gene: .
abundance: many
CDR3aa: CASSPSRAGYTF
CDR3nt: TGTGCCAGCAGCCCCTCAAGGGCGGGCTACACCTTC

v_gene: TRBV30
j_gene: TRBJ1-5
d_gene: .
abundance: once
CDR3aa: CAWSTRGRQPQHF
CDR3nt: TGTGCCTGGAGTACTAGGGGACGTCAGCCCCAGCATTTT